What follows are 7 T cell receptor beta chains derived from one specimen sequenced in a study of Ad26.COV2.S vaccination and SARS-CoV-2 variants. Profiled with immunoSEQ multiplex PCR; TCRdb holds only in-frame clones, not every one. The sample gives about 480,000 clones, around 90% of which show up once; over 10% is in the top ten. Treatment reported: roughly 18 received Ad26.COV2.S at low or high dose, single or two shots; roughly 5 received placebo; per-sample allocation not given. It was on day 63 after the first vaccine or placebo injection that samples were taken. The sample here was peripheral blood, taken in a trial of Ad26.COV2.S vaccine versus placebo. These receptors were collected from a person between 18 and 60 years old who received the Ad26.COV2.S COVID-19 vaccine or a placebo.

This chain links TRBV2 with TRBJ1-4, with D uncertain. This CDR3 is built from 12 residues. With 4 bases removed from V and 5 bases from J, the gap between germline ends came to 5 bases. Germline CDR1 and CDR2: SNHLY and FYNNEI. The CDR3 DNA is TGTGCCAGCAGTGCCCGAAATGAAAAACTGTTTTTT. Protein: CASSARNEKLFF. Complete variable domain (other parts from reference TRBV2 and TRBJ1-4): EPEVTQTPSHQVTQMGQEVILRCVPISNHLYFYWYRQILGQKVEFLVSFYNNEISEKSEIFDDQFSVERPDGSNFTLKIRSTKLEDSAMYFCASSARNEKLFFGSGTQLSVL.

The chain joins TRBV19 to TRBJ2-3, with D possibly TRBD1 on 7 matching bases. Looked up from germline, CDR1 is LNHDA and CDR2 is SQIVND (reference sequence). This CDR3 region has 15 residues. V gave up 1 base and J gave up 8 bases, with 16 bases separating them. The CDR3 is CASSIVGQAGGTQYF. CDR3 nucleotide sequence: TGTGCCAGTAGTATAGTAGGACAGGCCGGGGGTACGCAGTATTTT. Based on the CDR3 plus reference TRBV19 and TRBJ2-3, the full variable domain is DGGITQSPKYLFRKEGQNVTLSCEQNLNHDAMYWYRQDPGQGLRLIYYSQIVNDFQKGDIAEGYSVSREKKESFPLTVTSAQKNPTAFYLCASSIVGQAGGTQYFGPGTRLTVL.

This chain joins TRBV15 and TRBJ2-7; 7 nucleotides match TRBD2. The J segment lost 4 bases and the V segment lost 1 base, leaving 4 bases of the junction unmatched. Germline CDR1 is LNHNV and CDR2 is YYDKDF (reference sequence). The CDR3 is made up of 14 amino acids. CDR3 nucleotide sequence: TGTGCCACCAGCAGAGGGGAGCGGGGTTACGAGCAGTACTTC. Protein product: CATSRGERGYEQYF.

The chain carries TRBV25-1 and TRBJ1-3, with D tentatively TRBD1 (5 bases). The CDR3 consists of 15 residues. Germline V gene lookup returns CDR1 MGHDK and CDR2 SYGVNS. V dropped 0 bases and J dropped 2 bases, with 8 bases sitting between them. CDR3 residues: CASSEYRGTGNTIYF. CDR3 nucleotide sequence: TGTGCCAGCAGTGAATATCGGGGGACTGGAAACACCATATATTTT.

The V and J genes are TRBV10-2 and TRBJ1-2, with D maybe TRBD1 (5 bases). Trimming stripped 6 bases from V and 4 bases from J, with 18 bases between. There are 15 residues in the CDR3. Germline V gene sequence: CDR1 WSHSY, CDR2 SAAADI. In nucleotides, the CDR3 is TGCGCCAGCAGGGAAGGGACTCGTGCCTCCTATGGCTACACCTTC. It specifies CASREGTRASYGYTF.

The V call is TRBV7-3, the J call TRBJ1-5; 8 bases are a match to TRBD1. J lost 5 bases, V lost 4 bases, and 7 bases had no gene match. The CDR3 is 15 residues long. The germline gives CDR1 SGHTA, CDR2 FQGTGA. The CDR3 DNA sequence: TGTGCCAGCAGCTGCACGGACAGGGAAGATCAGCCCCAGCATTTT. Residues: CASSCTDREDQPQHF. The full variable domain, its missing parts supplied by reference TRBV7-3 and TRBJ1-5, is GAGVSQTPSNKVTEKGKYVELRCDPISGHTALYWYRQSLGQGPEFLIYFQGTGAADDSGLPNDRFFAVRPEGSVSTLKIQRTERGDSAVYLCASSCTDREDQPQHFGDGTRLSIL.

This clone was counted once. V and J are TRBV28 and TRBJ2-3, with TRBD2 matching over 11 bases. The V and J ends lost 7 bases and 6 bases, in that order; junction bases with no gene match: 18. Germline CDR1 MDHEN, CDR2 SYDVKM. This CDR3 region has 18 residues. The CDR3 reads CASKLSVGLAGGGDTQYF. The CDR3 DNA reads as TGTGCCAGCAAGCTGAGTGTCGGTCTAGCGGGAGGAGGGGATACGCAGTATTTT.